This T cell receptor (beta chain) emerged from a study of T-cell reconstitution after alpha-beta-depleted transplantation in children. Preparation of the TCRbeta library used unique molecular identifiers. TCRdb passed the PCR reads through MiXCR, listing each CDR3 protein once. The sample shows 450,000 to 550,000 distinct CDR3 sequences, approximately 10% of them seen only once. Worth noting for this clonotype: As yet, its antigen is unknown.

The study's findings and limits: There were reportedly several hundred expanded graft clones from which alpha-beta T cells came about two months after transplant. In some patients, recipient T cells and intrathymic progenitors surviving conditioning explained high day-60 diversity. T-cell numbers and diversity, one year after transplant, stemmed largely from T cells that were newly produced.

The sample consisted of PBMCs, mostly from graft donor cells, taken 180 days after TCRalphabeta/CD19-depleted stem cell transplant. This TCR derives from a female patient between 2 and 10 years old who had a stem cell transplant for aplastic anemia, so the T cells may come from the graft donor.

In DNA, the CDR3 is TGCGCCAGCAGCGCCGGATCGGCCAACAATGAGCAGTTCTTC. Translated: CASSAGSANNEQFF. The chain couples TRBV5-1 to TRBJ2-1, with no clear D. The germline gives CDR1 SGHRS, CDR2 YFSETQ. CDR3 size: 14 residues. V lost 4 bases and J lost 5, with 13 bases in between.